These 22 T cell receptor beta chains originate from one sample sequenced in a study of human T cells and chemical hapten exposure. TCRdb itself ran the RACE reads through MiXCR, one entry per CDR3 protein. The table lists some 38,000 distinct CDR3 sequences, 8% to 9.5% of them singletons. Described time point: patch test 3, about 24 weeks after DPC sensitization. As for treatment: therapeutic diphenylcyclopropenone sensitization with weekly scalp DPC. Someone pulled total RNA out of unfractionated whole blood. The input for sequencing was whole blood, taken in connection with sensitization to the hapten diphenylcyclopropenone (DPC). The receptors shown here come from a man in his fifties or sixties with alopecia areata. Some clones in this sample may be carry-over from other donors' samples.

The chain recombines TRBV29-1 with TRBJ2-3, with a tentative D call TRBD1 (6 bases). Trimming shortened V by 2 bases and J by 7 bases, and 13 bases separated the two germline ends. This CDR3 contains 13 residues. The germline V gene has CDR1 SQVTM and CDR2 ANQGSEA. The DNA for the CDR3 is TGCAGCGTTGAAAGATCACAGGGTAATACGCAGTATTTT. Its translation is CSVERSQGNTQYF.

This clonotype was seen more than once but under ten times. The CDR3 DNA sequence: TGTGCCAGCAGTTACCTAGCGGTCAGGAGAAATGAGCAGTTCTTC. Translation gives CASSYLAVRRNEQFF. This chain joins TRBV28 and TRBJ2-1; TRBD2 agrees at 7 bases. CDR3 length: 15 residues. CDR1 and CDR2 (germline): MDHEN, SYDVKM. The junction had 10 bases not matched to a gene; V was cut back by 4 bases and J by 7 bases.

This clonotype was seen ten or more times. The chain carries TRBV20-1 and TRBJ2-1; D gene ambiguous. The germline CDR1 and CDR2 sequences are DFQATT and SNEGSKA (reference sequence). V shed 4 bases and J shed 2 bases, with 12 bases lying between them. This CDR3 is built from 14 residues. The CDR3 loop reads CSAKTSLPYNEQFF. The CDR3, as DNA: TGCAGTGCTAAGACATCTCTCCCCTACAATGAGCAGTTCTTC.

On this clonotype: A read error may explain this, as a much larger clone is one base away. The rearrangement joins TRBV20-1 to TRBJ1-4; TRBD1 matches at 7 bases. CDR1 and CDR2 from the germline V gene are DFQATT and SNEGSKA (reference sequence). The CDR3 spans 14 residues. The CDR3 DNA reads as TGCAGAGCTAAAGACAGGGCCAACTATGAAAAACTGTTTTTT. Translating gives CRAKDRANYEKLFF.

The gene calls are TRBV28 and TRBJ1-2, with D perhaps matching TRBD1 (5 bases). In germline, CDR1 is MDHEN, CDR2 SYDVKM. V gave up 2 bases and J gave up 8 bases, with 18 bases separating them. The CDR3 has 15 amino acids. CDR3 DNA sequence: TGTGCCAGCAGTTTAGAGGGGTCGGGCTTGCGGGGCTACACCTTC. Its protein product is CASSLEGSGLRGYTF.

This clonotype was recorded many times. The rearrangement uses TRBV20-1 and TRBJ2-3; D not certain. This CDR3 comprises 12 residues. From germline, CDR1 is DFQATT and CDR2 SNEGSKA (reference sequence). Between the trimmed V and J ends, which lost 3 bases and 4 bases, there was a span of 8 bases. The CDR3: CSASEDADTQYF. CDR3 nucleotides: TGCAGTGCTAGTGAGGACGCAGATACGCAGTATTTT.

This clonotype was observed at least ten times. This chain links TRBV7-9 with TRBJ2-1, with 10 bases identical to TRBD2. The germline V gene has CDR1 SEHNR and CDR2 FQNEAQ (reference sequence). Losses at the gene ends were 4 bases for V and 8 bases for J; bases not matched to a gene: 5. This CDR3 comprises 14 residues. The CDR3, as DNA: TGTGCCAGCAGCTCTAGCGGGAGAAGCGATGAGCAGTTCTTC. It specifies CASSSSGRSDEQFF.

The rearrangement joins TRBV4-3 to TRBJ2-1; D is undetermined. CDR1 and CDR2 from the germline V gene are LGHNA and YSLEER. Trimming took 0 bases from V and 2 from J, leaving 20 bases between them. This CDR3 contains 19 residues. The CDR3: CASSQDRDPSRAPYNEQFF. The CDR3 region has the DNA TGCGCCAGCAGCCAAGATCGAGATCCTTCCAGAGCCCCCTACAATGAGCAGTTCTTC.

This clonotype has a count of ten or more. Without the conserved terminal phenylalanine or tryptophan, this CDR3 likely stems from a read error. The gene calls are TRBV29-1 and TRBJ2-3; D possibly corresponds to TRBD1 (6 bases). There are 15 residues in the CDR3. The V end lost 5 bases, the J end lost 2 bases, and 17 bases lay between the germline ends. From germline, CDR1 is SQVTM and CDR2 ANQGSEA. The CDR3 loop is CSVSSFRGPTDTQYS. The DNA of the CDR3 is TGCAGCGTTTCTAGTTTCAGGGGACCCACAGATACGCAGTATTCT.

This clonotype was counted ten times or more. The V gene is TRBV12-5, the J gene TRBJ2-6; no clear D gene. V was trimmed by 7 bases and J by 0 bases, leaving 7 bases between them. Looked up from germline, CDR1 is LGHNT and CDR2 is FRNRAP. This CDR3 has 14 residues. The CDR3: CASATTSGANVLTF. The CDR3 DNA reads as TGTGCTAGTGCCACCACCTCTGGGGCCAACGTCCTGACTTTC.

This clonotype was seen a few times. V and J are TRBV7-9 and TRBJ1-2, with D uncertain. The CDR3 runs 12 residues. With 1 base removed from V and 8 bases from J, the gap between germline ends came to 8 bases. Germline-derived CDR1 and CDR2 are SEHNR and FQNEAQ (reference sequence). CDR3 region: CASSLGQKGYTF. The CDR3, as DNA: TGTGCCAGCAGCTTAGGGCAGAAAGGCTACACCTTC.

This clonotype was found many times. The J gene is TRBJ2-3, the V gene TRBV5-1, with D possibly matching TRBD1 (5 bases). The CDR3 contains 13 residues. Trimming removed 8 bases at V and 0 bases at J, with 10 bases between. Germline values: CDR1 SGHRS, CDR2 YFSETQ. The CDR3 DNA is TGCGCCAGTTGGGGCGGAAGCACAGATACGCAGTATTTT. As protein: CASWGGSTDTQYF.

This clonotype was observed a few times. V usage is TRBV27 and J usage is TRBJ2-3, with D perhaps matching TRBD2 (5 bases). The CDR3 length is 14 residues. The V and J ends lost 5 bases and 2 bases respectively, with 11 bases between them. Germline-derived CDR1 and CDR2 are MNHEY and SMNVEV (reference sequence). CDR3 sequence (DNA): TGTGCCAGCAGTAGGGAGCGAGTCACAGATACGCAGTATTTT. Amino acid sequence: CASSRERVTDTQYF.

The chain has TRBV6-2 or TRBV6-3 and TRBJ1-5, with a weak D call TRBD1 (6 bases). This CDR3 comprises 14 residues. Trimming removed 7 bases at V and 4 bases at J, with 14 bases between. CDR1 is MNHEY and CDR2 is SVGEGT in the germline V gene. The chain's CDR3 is CASTAGTPNQPQHF. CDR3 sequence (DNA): TGTGCCAGCACCGCCGGGACACCTAATCAGCCCCAGCATTTT.

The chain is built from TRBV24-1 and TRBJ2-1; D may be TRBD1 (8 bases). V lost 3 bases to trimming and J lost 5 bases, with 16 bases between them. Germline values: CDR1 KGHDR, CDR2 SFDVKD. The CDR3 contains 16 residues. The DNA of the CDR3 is TGTGCCACCAGTGATCCTCGGACAGGGACTAACAATGAGCAGTTCTTC. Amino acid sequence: CATSDPRTGTNNEQFF.

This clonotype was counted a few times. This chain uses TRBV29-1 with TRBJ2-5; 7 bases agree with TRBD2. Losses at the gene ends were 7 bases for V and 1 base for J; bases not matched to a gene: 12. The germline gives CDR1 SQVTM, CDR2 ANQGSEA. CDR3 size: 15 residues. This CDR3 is CSADLPGTIQETQYF. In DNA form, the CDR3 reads TGCAGCGCTGACCTTCCCGGGACTATCCAAGAGACCCAGTACTTC.

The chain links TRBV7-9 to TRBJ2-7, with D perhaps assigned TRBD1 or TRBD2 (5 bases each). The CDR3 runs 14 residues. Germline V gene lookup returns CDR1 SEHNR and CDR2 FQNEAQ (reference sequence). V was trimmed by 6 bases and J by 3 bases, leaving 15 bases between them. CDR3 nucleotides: TGTGCCAGCAGAATTCAGGGAGAGAGCTACGAGCAGTACTTC. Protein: CASRIQGESYEQYF.

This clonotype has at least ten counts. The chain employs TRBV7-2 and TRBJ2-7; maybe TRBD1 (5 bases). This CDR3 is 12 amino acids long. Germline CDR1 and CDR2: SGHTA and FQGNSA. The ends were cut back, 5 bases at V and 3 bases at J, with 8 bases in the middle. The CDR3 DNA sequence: TGTGCCAGCAGCGAAGGGGTCTACGAGCAGTACTTC. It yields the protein CASSEGVYEQYF.

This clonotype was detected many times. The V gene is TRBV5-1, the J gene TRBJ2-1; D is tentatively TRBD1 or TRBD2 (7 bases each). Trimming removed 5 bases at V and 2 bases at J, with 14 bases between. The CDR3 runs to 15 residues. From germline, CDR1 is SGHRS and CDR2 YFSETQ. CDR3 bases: TGCGCCAGCAGTCGACAGGGAGGGACCTACAATGAGCAGTTCTTC. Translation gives CASSRQGGTYNEQFF.

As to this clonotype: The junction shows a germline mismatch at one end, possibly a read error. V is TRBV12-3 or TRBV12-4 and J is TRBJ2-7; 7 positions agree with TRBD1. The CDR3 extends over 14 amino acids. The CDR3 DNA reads TGTGCCATCAGTGGGTACAGGGGAACGAGCGAGCAGTACTTC. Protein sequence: CAISGYRGTSEQYF.

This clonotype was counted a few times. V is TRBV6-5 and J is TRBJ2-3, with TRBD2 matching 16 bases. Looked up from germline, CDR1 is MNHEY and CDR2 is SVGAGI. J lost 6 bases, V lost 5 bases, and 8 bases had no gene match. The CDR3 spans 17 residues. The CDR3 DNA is TGTGCCAGCAGTCGAAGAATGGGACTAGCGGGAGGGGATACGCAGTATTTT. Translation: CASSRRMGLAGGDTQYF.

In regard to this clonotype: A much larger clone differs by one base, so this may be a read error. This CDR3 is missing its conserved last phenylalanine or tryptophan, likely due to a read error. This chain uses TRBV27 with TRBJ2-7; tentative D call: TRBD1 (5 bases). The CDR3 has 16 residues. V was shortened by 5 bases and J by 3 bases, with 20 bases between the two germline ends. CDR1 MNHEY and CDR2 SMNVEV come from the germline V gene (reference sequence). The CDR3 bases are TGTGCCAGCAGTCTGGCCCCCACAGGAAACAACTACGAGCAGTACTCC. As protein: CASSLAPTGNNYEQYS.